The 16 T cell receptor beta chains given below trace back to one sample, sequenced in a study of shared clonotypes between healthy human individuals. Libraries were prepared by immunoSEQ multiplex PCR; TCRdb keeps only in-frame clonotypes and omits some of them. Altogether about 2.4 million clones are present, 90% to 95% being singletons, with the ten largest covering over 0.12%. The sample comprised naive CD4+ T cells sorted from blood. Subset of the sample: CD45RA+ positively selected. These receptors all stem from a man between 18 and 35 years old in good health.

V gene TRBV6-1 combines with J gene TRBJ2-7; D is tentatively TRBD1 or TRBD2 (5 bases each). There are 16 residues in the CDR3. V shed 1 base and J shed 2 bases, with 15 bases lying between them. The germline CDR1 and CDR2 sequences are MNHNS and SASEGT. The CDR3 loop reads CASSEDWDPRTYEQYF. As DNA, the CDR3 is TGTGCCAGCAGTGAAGATTGGGACCCAAGAACCTACGAGCAGTACTTC.

V is TRBV13 and J is TRBJ2-7; 7 bases fit TRBD2. The trim removed 5 bases at V and 7 bases at J, leaving 14 bases unmatched. The CDR3 length is 15 residues. Germline assignment: CDR1 PRHDT and CDR2 FYEKMQ (reference sequence). For the CDR3, the DNA is TGTGCCAGCAGCCACCTACTAGCGTCAGAGGGTGAGCAGTACTTC. Translating it yields CASSHLLASEGEQYF.

The chain uses TRBV7-8 and TRBJ1-6, with a possible D match to TRBD1 (5 bases). V was clipped by 6 bases and J by 6 bases, with 9 bases between them. Germline-derived CDR1 and CDR2 are SGHVS and FQNEAQ. The CDR3 spans 13 residues. The CDR3 here is CASRDTINSPLHF. CDR3 nucleotides: TGTGCCAGCAGGGACACGATTAATTCACCCCTCCACTTT. The whole variable domain, remainder taken from reference TRBV7-8 and TRBJ1-6, is GAGVSQSPRYKVAKRGQDVALRCDPISGHVSLFWYQQALGQGPEFLTYFQNEAQLDKSGLPSDRFFAERPEGSVSTLKIQRTQQEDSAVYLCASRDTINSPLHFGNGTRLTVT.

Notes on this clone: Additional DNA sequences in this sample encode the identical CDR3. This rearrangement joins TRBV4-1 to TRBJ1-5; D unclear. CDR1 and CDR2 (germline): MGHRA, YSYEKL. The V end was cut by 1 base, the J end by 7 bases, with 5 bases between. The CDR3 sequence is 12 residues long. The CDR3 region is CASSQVGQPQHF. The CDR3 DNA sequence: TGCGCCAGCAGCCAAGTTGGACAGCCCCAGCATTTT.

A note on this clone: This same CDR3 is encoded by further DNA sequences in the sample. The CDR3 bases are TGCGCCAGCAGCAACCTAGCGGGGGGGAATTACGAGCAGTACTTC. It specifies CASSNLAGGNYEQYF. This chain uses TRBV5-1 with TRBJ2-7; 12 positions agree with TRBD2. Looked up from germline, CDR1 is SGHRS and CDR2 is YFSETQ. Trimming cost V 4 bases and J 4 bases; bases outside gene matches: 6. The CDR3 is 15 amino acids.

About this clone: The sample has other DNA sequences that encode this CDR3 too. This chain joins TRBV6-6 and TRBJ2-7; D perhaps matches TRBD1 (5 bases). The germline gives CDR1 MNHNY, CDR2 SVGAGI (reference sequence). The ends were cut back, 6 bases at V and 0 bases at J, with 12 bases in the middle. There are 14 residues in the CDR3. In nucleotides, the CDR3 is TGTGCCAGCAGACAGGTTGAAAGCTCCTACGAGCAGTACTTC. Amino acids: CASRQVESSYEQYF.

V gene TRBV18 combines with J gene TRBJ1-4, with D perhaps TRBD1 (6 bases). Per the germline V gene, CDR1 is KGHSH and CDR2 is LQKENI. V lost 5 bases to trimming and J lost 0 bases, with 13 bases between them. CDR3 length equals 16 residues. The CDR3 loop reads CASSVDSVATNEKLFF. As DNA, the CDR3 is TGTGCCAGCTCAGTGGACAGCGTTGCAACTAATGAAAAACTGTTTTTT.

This clone was found once. The chain has TRBV6-1 and TRBJ1-2; TRBD1 aligns across 7 bases. V was clipped by 8 bases and J by 8 bases; unmatched bases: 11. The CDR3 runs to 13 residues. CDR1 MNHNS and CDR2 SASEGT come from the germline V gene. The CDR3 loop reads CASERTPGGGYTF. The CDR3 coding sequence is TGTGCCAGCGAAAGAACCCCAGGGGGAGGCTACACCTTC.

The gene calls are TRBV6-6 and TRBJ2-7; 9 nucleotides line up with TRBD1. From germline, CDR1 is MNHNY and CDR2 SVGAGI (reference sequence). This CDR3 is 14 amino acids long. J lost 6 bases, V lost 7 bases, and 10 bases had no gene match. The CDR3 nucleotides read TGTGCCAGCATGGGGGGGACAGGGAGCACCGAGCAGTACTTC. Its translation is CASMGGTGSTEQYF.

V is TRBV18 and J is TRBJ1-4, with D possibly TRBD1 on 5 matching bases. Germline V lookup: CDR1 KGHSH, CDR2 LQKENI. The V end was cut by 2 bases, the J end by 0 bases, with 10 bases between. This CDR3 spans 16 amino acids. Here the CDR3 reads CASSPGRAATNEKLFF. The CDR3 DNA follows: TGTGCCAGCTCACCAGGCAGGGCTGCAACTAATGAAAAACTGTTTTTT.

The J gene is TRBJ2-3, the V gene TRBV10-3, with 9 bases matching TRBD1. Trimming at V came to 7 bases and at J to 4 bases, leaving 6 bases not matched to a gene. CDR1 ENHRY and CDR2 SYGVKD come from the germline V gene. This CDR3 has 14 residues. The CDR3 spells CAITKQGASDTQYF. As DNA, the CDR3 is TGTGCCATCACTAAACAGGGGGCATCAGATACGCAGTATTTT.

The rearrangement uses TRBV19 and TRBJ2-7; 8 nucleotides match TRBD1. With V trimmed by 5 bases and J by 4 bases, 13 bases remained unmatched. Looked up from germline, CDR1 is LNHDA and CDR2 is SQIVND (reference sequence). The CDR3 runs to 16 residues. CDR3: CASSPGQGMGEYEQYF. Written as DNA, the CDR3 is TGTGCCAGTAGTCCAGGACAGGGTATGGGGGAATACGAGCAGTACTTC.

The V and J genes are TRBV15 and TRBJ2-7, with TRBD1 identical over 7 bases. Germline CDR1 is LNHNV and CDR2 is YYDKDF (reference sequence). The trim removed 3 bases at V and 3 bases at J, leaving 14 bases unmatched. The CDR3 consists of 17 residues. CDR3 bases: TGTGCCACCAGCAGGGAAGGATTTCGACAGGGAAACTACGAGCAGTACTTC. Residues: CATSREGFRQGNYEQYF. The variable domain in full, completed from reference TRBV15 and TRBJ2-7, reads DAMVIQNPRYQVTQFGKPVTLSCSQTLNHNVMYWYQQKSSQAPKLLFHYYDKDFNNEADTPDNFQSRRPNTSFCFLDIRSPGLGDTAMYLCATSREGFRQGNYEQYFGPGTRLTVT.

Concerning this clone itself: Other nucleotide sequences from this sample produce the same CDR3. V gene TRBV19 combines with J gene TRBJ2-2; D unclear. CDR1 LNHDA and CDR2 SQIVND come from the germline V gene (reference sequence). Trimming took off 5 bases at V and 3 bases at J, with 7 bases between the two ends. The length of the CDR3 is 13 residues. The CDR3 loop is CASSPLDTGELFF. The DNA for the CDR3 is TGTGCCAGTAGTCCTCTAGACACCGGGGAGCTGTTTTTT.

The V gene is TRBV7-9, the J gene TRBJ2-7, with D perhaps matching TRBD2 (5 bases). The CDR3 extends over 12 amino acids. V was trimmed by 5 bases and J by 3 bases, leaving 8 bases between them. Per germline, CDR1 SEHNR and CDR2 FQNEAQ (reference sequence). CDR3 loop: CASSREGYEQYF. CDR3 sequence (DNA): TGTGCCAGCAGCCGAGAGGGCTACGAGCAGTACTTC. The whole variable domain, remainder taken from reference TRBV7-9 and TRBJ2-7, is DTGVSQNPRHKITKRGQNVTFRCDPISEHNRLYWYRQTLGQGPEFLTYFQNEAQLEKSRLLSDRFSAERPKGSFSTLEIQRTEQGDSAMYLCASSREGYEQYFGPGTRLTVT.

This chain uses TRBV6-6 with TRBJ2-5; a possible D gene is TRBD1 (6 bases). V was shortened by 5 bases and J by 5 bases, with 18 bases between the two germline ends. This CDR3 comprises 15 residues. Germline V gene data show CDR1 as MNHNY and CDR2 as SVGAGI (reference sequence). CDR3 sequence: CASSPGYRVLETQYF. The CDR3 DNA reads as TGTGCCAGCAGTCCGGGATACAGGGTTTTGGAGACCCAGTACTTC.